The 3 T cell receptor beta chains given below trace back to one sample, sequenced in a study of cytomegalovirus exposure and HLA in healthy donors. 60 Vbeta and 13 Jbeta primers were used in PCR. Sequencing used immunoSEQ multiplex PCR; TCRdb keeps in-frame clones, though not all of them. This table has roughly 290,000 clones, about four fifths appearing once. Sequencing input: PBMCs. The origin of the receptors is a girl aged 2 to 9 in good health and CMV-seronegative.

The chain combines TRBV13 with TRBJ2-5; the D is unclear. Germline assignment: CDR1 PRHDT and CDR2 FYEKMQ (reference sequence). Between the trimmed V and J ends, which lost 2 bases and 0 bases, there was a span of 7 bases. The CDR3 has 14 residues. CDR3 residues: CASSLLRHQETQYF. DNA for the CDR3: TGTGCCAGCAGCTTATTGCGTCACCAAGAGACCCAGTACTTC.

The chain couples TRBV6-1 to TRBJ1-1, with D maybe TRBD1 (6 bases). CDR1 is MNHNS and CDR2 is SASEGT in the germline V gene. The CDR3 has 12 residues. V lost 8 bases and J 5 bases, leaving 12 bases between the germline ends. CDR3 nucleotide sequence: TGTGCCAGCGGGACAAGGGGGACTGAAGCTTTCTTT. Translating gives CASGTRGTEAFF.

J is TRBJ1-6 and V is TRBV4-1; maybe TRBD1 (6 bases). The CDR3 is made up of 14 amino acids. The germline CDR1 and CDR2 sequences are MGHRA and YSYEKL. Trimming shortened V by 6 bases and J by 0 bases, and 6 bases separated the two germline ends. The CDR3 protein is CASRDSSYNSPLHF. CDR3 DNA: TGCGCCAGCAGGGACAGCTCCTATAATTCACCCCTCCACTTT.